Listed below are T cell receptor beta chains from one sample, sequenced in a study of cytomegalovirus exposure and HLA in healthy donors. The method was immunoSEQ multiplex PCR; TCRdb's version includes in-frame clones alone and lacks a portion of them. This sample yields approximately 220,000 clones, of which roughly 80% are seen a single time; 15% to 18% belongs to the top ten. The sequenced sample was PBMCs. These receptors were obtained from a man aged 40-49 years in good health and CMV-seronegative. Both conserved end residues are trimmed from each CDR3. Only some rows state a clone size, as once, few, many or a class for expanded clones.

size,V,J,CDR3
.,TRBV27,TRBJ2-1,ASSFETSGSRLAYNEQF
.,TRBV19,TRBJ2-7,ASSRYSYEQY
.,TRBV7-9,TRBJ1-2,ASSQQGKYGYT
few,TRBV6-5,TRBJ2-7,ASRAGTHYSYEQY
.,TRBV9,TRBJ2-7,ASSERQNYEQY
.,TRBV27,TRBJ2-2,ASRRRRTGGDTGELF
.,TRBV7-2,TRBJ2-5,ASRGRLARETQY
.,TRBV19,TRBJ2-2,ASTIQGGAGELF
.,TRBV5-1,TRBJ1-6,ASSAGQGGVSPLH
.,TRBV6-1,TRBJ2-5,ASTLTGFRGETQY
.,TRBV11-3,TRBJ2-2,ASSFRTGELF
.,TRBV7-6,TRBJ2-3,ASSLSMAGGPRDTQY
.,TRBV6-6,TRBJ2-5,ASSLAGWETQY
.,TRBV4-2,TRBJ2-5,ASSPGLAGARDQETQY
.,TRBV7-6,TRBJ1-1,ASSSGTGGGYTEAF
few,TRBV14,TRBJ2-5,ASSQIGTQY
.,TRBV5-4,TRBJ1-3,ASSLGGGGNTIY
.,TRBV6-6,TRBJ2-2,ASSYSWDRGTGELF
.,TRBV29-1,TRBJ2-3,SVVFPGAITDTQY
.,TRBV4-2,TRBJ1-6,ASSQGPQGGRMNSPLH
.,TRBV18,TRBJ2-3,ASSPPAGEPTDTQY
.,TRBV6-1,TRBJ1-1,ASSGYSGEGTEAF
.,TRBV11-3,TRBJ2-1,ASSLDGVTGDEQF
.,TRBV7-3,TRBJ1-1,ASSLDPWGGRTEAF
.,TRBV6-5,TRBJ2-6,ASRQNSGANVLT
few,TRBV7-8,TRBJ2-1,ASSPVIRGAHEQF
.,TRBV15,TRBJ1-2,ATSRDAAGYT
.,TRBV9,TRBJ2-2,ASSAHPADVNTGELF
.,TRBV6-1,TRBJ2-7,ASSEAGRAGEQY
.,TRBV6-1,TRBJ2-3,ASSERGLHTDTQY
.,TRBV5-1,TRBJ2-7,ASSLFGRSSYEQY
.,TRBV5-4,TRBJ2-2,ASSLSQGGGGELF
.,TRBV7-3,TRBJ1-1,ASQGPGGTEAF
once,TRBV14,TRBJ2-7,ASSQEGDKKY
few,TRBV5-4,TRBJ1-2,ASSPTDRFGGYT
.,TRBV5-1,TRBJ2-5,ASSLGVGGRETQY
.,TRBV5-1,TRBJ1-4,ASNGGGANEKLF
few,TRBV2,TRBJ2-5,ASSYDRSKETQY
.,TRBV10-3,TRBJ2-3,AISEGTGATSGTQY
once,TRBV9,TRBJ1-6,ASSKKGANSPLH
.,TRBV29-1,TRBJ2-7,SVVLAGGYEQY
.,TRBV7-2,TRBJ1-2,ASSLSRDRAGYT
.,TRBV14,TRBJ1-1,ASSQGPTGEAF
.,TRBV4-1,TRBJ1-1,ASSQESDLAAEAF
.,TRBV7-2,TRBJ1-6,ASSLNGQGASSPLH
.,TRBV30,TRBJ2-7,AWSTRGTGFYEQY
.,TRBV9,TRBJ1-5,ASSVGGGSEPQH
.,TRBV28,TRBJ2-5,ASSSSAASQY
.,TRBV7-3,TRBJ2-7,ASSWDRGYEQY
.,TRBV10-1,TRBJ2-1,ASSEIAGEVDEQF
few,TRBV4-2,TRBJ2-5,ASSPTRDQETQY
.,TRBV19,TRBJ1-5,AVTSQGNQPQH
once,TRBV7-2,TRBJ2-7,ASSFQTGAGYEQY
.,TRBV28,TRBJ2-7,ASTWGREQY
.,TRBV4-2,TRBJ2-6,ASSQVLPGQGFSGANVLT
.,TRBV2,TRBJ2-3,ASSRDSSQY
.,TRBV7-9,TRBJ2-2,ASNGDRGQGNTGELF
.,TRBV27,TRBJ1-5,ASSVTWGHEDNQPQH
.,TRBV5-1,TRBJ1-1,VSSPDGGTEAF